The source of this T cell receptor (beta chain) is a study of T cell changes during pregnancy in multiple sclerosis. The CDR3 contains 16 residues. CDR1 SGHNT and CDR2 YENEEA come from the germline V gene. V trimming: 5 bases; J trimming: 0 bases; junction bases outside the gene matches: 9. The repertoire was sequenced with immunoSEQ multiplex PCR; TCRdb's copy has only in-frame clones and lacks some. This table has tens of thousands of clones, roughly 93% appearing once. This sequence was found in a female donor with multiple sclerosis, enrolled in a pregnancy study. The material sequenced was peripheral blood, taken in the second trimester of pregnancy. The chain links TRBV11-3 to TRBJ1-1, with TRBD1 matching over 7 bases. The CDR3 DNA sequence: TGTGCCAGCAGCCCAGGGGGTACGGGGCTGAACACTGAAGCTTTCTTT. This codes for CASSPGGTGLNTEAFF.